The 2 T cell receptor beta chains given below trace back to one sample, sequenced in a study of cytomegalovirus exposure and HLA in healthy donors. Both 60 Vbeta primers and 13 Jbeta primers went into the PCR. The method was immunoSEQ multiplex PCR; TCRdb's version includes in-frame clones alone and lacks a portion of them. The sample includes around 61,000 clones, around 90% of them seen just once. Sequencing was done on a sample of PBMCs. These receptors were collected from a man aged 30 to 39 in good health and CMV-seropositive.

The chain has TRBV9 and TRBJ2-2, with 10 bases identical to TRBD2. CDR3 length: 16 residues. Losses at the gene ends were 0 bases for V and 6 bases for J; bases not matched to a gene: 5. CDR1 is SGDLS and CDR2 is YYNGEE in the germline V gene. CDR3 loop: CASSVGAGGEPGELFF. The CDR3 nucleotides are TGTGCCAGCAGCGTAGGAGCGGGAGGGGAGCCCGGGGAGCTGTTTTTT.

J is TRBJ2-7 and V is TRBV20-1; D uncertain. The ends were cut back, 5 bases at V and 5 bases at J, with 10 bases in the middle. CDR3 length equals 11 residues. Germline V gene sequence: CDR1 DFQATT, CDR2 SNEGSKA (reference sequence). The DNA of the CDR3 is TGCAGTGCTCCCCTTGGAGACGAGCAGTACTTC. Encoded protein: CSAPLGDEQYF.